What follows are 25 T cell receptor beta chains derived from one specimen sequenced in a study of shared clonotypes between healthy human individuals. Produced via immunoSEQ multiplex PCR; TCRdb's table is partial and in-frame only. Altogether about 980,000 clones are present, roughly 72% being singletons, with the ten largest covering about 1.5%. Sequenced input: memory CD4+ T cells sorted from blood. As to subset: CD45RA-negative fraction. All receptors come from a man between 18 and 35 years old in good health.

V gene TRBV10-2 combines with J gene TRBJ1-3; D is perhaps TRBD1 (6 bases). The CDR3 length is 19 residues. Germline V lookup: CDR1 WSHSY, CDR2 SAAADI. The ends were cut back, 5 bases at V and 3 bases at J, with 26 bases in the middle. The DNA for the CDR3 is TGCGCCAGCAGTAGGGACATTTCCGGGGTGGAGAATGATGGAAACACCATATATTTT. Translation: CASSRDISGVENDGNTIYF.

V gene TRBV6-6 combines with J gene TRBJ2-2; D possibly corresponds to TRBD2 (6 bases). The V and J ends lost 8 bases and 4 bases respectively, with 11 bases between them. CDR1 MNHNY and CDR2 SVGAGI come from the germline V gene (reference sequence). The CDR3 extends over 13 amino acids. CDR3 amino acids: CASFGGTTGELFF. The CDR3 DNA reads TGTGCCAGCTTCGGCGGGACCACCGGGGAGCTGTTTTTT.

The chain has TRBV7-9 and TRBJ2-3; D tentatively fits TRBD1 or TRBD2 (5 bases each). Germline V CDR1 and CDR2: SEHNR, FQNEAQ (reference sequence). The V and J ends lost 5 bases and 5 bases respectively, with 20 bases between them. There are 16 residues in the CDR3. The CDR3 here is CASSQGRGSFRDTQYF. CDR3 DNA: TGTGCCAGCAGCCAGGGACGAGGGTCTTTTAGAGATACGCAGTATTTT.

This clone came up a few times. The rearrangement joins TRBV6-1 to TRBJ1-5; no definite D call. This CDR3 region has 14 residues. From germline, CDR1 is MNHNS and CDR2 SASEGT. The V and J ends lost 7 bases and 6 bases respectively, with 16 bases between them. CDR3 in amino acids: CASIRTNGGQPQHF. CDR3 bases: TGTGCCAGCATCCGGACCAACGGCGGTCAGCCCCAGCATTTT.

The chain combines TRBV30 with TRBJ1-6; 10 nucleotides align to TRBD1. V trimming: 5 bases; J trimming: 7 bases; junction bases outside the gene matches: 8. Germline CDR1 and CDR2: GTSNPN and SVGIG (reference sequence). The CDR3 sequence is 15 residues long. The CDR3 DNA reads TGTGCCTGGGGGACCGGGACAGGGGAAAATTCACCCCTCCACTTT. The encoded protein is CAWGTGTGENSPLHF.

V gene TRBV18 combines with J gene TRBJ2-7; TRBD1 matches at 7 bases. Unmatched junction bases numbered 13, after V lost 5 bases and J lost 6 bases. The CDR3 loop spans 15 amino acids. Germline CDR1 KGHSH, CDR2 LQKENI. The CDR3 sequence is CASSMDRSDMGEQYF. In DNA, the CDR3 is TGTGCCAGCTCAATGGACAGGTCGGATATGGGCGAGCAGTACTTC.

The gene calls are TRBV15 and TRBJ2-7, with 8 bases identical to TRBD1. CDR3 size: 9 residues. Germline V gene lookup returns CDR1 LNHNV and CDR2 YYDKDF (reference sequence). CDR3 nucleotide sequence: TGTGCCACCAGCGGGCGACAGGGGGTC. Translation: CATSGRQGV.

The sample holds a few counts of this clone. The chain carries TRBV19 and TRBJ1-1; D not certain. V lost 10 bases and J lost 0, with 12 bases in between. The CDR3 contains 13 residues. Germline V gives CDR1 LNHDA, CDR2 SQIVND (reference sequence). CDR3 residues: CATKGRLNTEAFF. CDR3 nucleotide sequence: TGTGCCACCAAAGGACGGCTGAACACTGAAGCTTTCTTT. Together with reference TRBV19 and TRBJ1-1, the CDR3 gives the full variable domain: DGGITQSPKYLFRKEGQNVTLSCEQNLNHDAMYWYRQDPGQGLRLIYYSQIVNDFQKGDIAEGYSVSREKKESFPLTVTSAQKNPTAFYLCATKGRLNTEAFFGQGTRLTVV.

The J gene is TRBJ2-1, the V gene TRBV5-7; TRBD2 matches at 9 bases. TRBV5-7 is an ORF; its function is uncertain. The CDR3 contains 15 residues. The junction had 4 bases not matched to a gene; V was cut back by 0 bases and J by 6 bases. For the CDR3, the DNA is TGTGCCAGCAGCTTGGCTAGGACTAGCGTCAATGAGCAGTTCTTC. Its translation: CASSLARTSVNEQFF.

The rearrangement links TRBV28 to TRBJ1-1; TRBD1 agrees at 9 bases. Germline V gives CDR1 MDHEN, CDR2 SYDVKM. CDR3 length equals 16 residues. V lost 5 bases and J lost 1; bases outside the gene matches: 8. The CDR3 reads CASSPTGQGRNTEAFF. The CDR3 coding sequence is TGTGCCAGCAGTCCGACCGGACAGGGGAGGAACACTGAAGCTTTCTTT.

V is TRBV2 and J is TRBJ2-3; TRBD1 aligns across 10 bases. Looked up from germline, CDR1 is SNHLY and CDR2 is FYNNEI. The V and J ends lost 9 bases and 2 bases, in that order; junction bases with no gene match: 5. The length of the CDR3 is 14 residues. CDR3 sequence (DNA): TGTGCCAGTACGGGACAGGGGTCCACAGATACGCAGTATTTT. Translating gives CASTGQGSTDTQYF. The variable domain in full, with the rest retrieved from reference TRBV2 and TRBJ2-3, is EPEVTQTPSHQVTQMGQEVILRCVPISNHLYFYWYRQILGQKVEFLVSFYNNEISEKSEIFDDQFSVERPDGSNFTLKIRSTKLEDSAMYFCASTGQGSTDTQYFGPGTRLTVL.

The chain combines TRBV6-5 with TRBJ2-5; no reliable D call. Germline values: CDR1 MNHEY, CDR2 SVGAGI. Between the trimmed V and J ends, which lost 8 bases and 5 bases, there was a span of 21 bases. The CDR3 sequence is 15 residues long. The CDR3 DNA reads TGTGCCAGCGGGCTGACGGGTCCAACCCAGGAGACCCAGTACTTC. It specifies CASGLTGPTQETQYF.

The chain employs TRBV10-3 and TRBJ1-4, with TRBD1 as a possible D gene (5 bases). V dropped 0 bases and J dropped 8 bases, with 13 bases sitting between them. The CDR3 covers 15 residues. Per germline, CDR1 ENHRY and CDR2 SYGVKD. The CDR3 coding sequence is TGTGCCATCAGTGAGTCGCCTGGGGGGTCCGAAAAACTGTTTTTT. Protein: CAISESPGGSEKLFF.

The chain joins TRBV5-4 to TRBJ1-5; D is perhaps TRBD1 (5 bases). This CDR3 comprises 14 residues. CDR1 is SGHNT and CDR2 is YYREEE in the germline V gene (reference sequence). The V and J ends lost 1 base and 7 bases respectively, with 12 bases between them. This CDR3 is CASSLMGGTQPQHF. CDR3 coding DNA: TGTGCCAGCAGCTTGATGGGGGGGACGCAGCCCCAGCATTTT.

The chain has TRBV7-2 and TRBJ2-6; 12 bases map to TRBD1. V gave up 2 bases and J gave up 2 bases; unmatched junction bases: 4. Germline CDR1 is SGHTA and CDR2 is FQGNSA. This CDR3 is built from 18 residues. CDR3 DNA sequence: TGTGCCAGCAGCTTAACCCGGGACAGGGGGCCTGGGGCCAACGTCCTGACTTTC. This gives the protein CASSLTRDRGPGANVLTF.

The chain combines TRBV5-1 with TRBJ1-2; 7 nucleotides align to TRBD1. The junction had 9 bases not matched to a gene; V was cut back by 2 bases and J by 2 bases. Germline V gene lookup returns CDR1 SGHRS and CDR2 YFSETQ. There are 16 residues in the CDR3. CDR3 sequence reads: CASSLGDREANYGYTF. CDR3 in DNA: TGCGCCAGCAGCTTAGGAGACAGGGAAGCCAACTATGGCTACACCTTC.

The chain carries TRBV7-2 and TRBJ2-3; 7 bases match TRBD1. Germline V gene lookup returns CDR1 SGHTA and CDR2 FQGNSA. The ends lost 6 bases at V and 5 bases at J; junction bases unmatched: 11. The CDR3 loop spans 15 amino acids. Here the CDR3 DNA reads TGTGCCAGCAGTTTCACCGGGACAGAGAGAGATACGCAGTATTTT. The encoded protein is CASSFTGTERDTQYF.

This chain links TRBV30 with TRBJ1-3, with unresolved D. Germline CDR1 is GTSNPN and CDR2 is SVGIG (reference sequence). CDR3 length equals 12 residues. Trimming took 4 bases from V and 4 from J, leaving 8 bases between them. As DNA, the CDR3 is TGTGCCTGGATTTACGGGGGAAACACCATATATTTT. Protein product: CAWIYGGNTIYF. Looking up the rest from reference TRBV30 and TRBJ1-3 gives the full variable domain: SQTIHQWPATLVQPVGSPLSLECTVEGTSNPNLYWYRQAAGRGLQLLFYSVGIGQISSEVPQNLSASRPQDRQFILSSKKLLLSDSGFYLCAWIYGGNTIYFGEGSWLTVV.

J is TRBJ2-7 and V is TRBV2; 10 bases are a match to TRBD1. V lost 10 bases and J lost 1; bases outside the gene matches: 7. The germline gives CDR1 SNHLY, CDR2 FYNNEI. The CDR3 contains 14 residues. The CDR3 bases are TGTGCCACCGACCGGGACAGGGGTTCCTACGAGCAGTACTTC. Translating it yields CATDRDRGSYEQYF.

The J gene is TRBJ1-6, the V gene TRBV7-8; 7 bases are shared with TRBD1. CDR1 and CDR2 from the germline V gene are SGHVS and FQNEAQ. The J segment lost 6 bases and the V segment lost 5 bases, leaving 7 bases of the junction unmatched. The CDR3 is 15 residues long. The CDR3 DNA follows: TGTGCCAGCAGCCTCGACAGGGATGGTAATTCACCCCTCCACTTT. Amino acid sequence: CASSLDRDGNSPLHF. The variable domain in full, with the rest retrieved from reference TRBV7-8 and TRBJ1-6, is GAGVSQSPRYKVAKRGQDVALRCDPISGHVSLFWYQQALGQGPEFLTYFQNEAQLDKSGLPSDRFFAERPEGSVSTLKIQRTQQEDSAVYLCASSLDRDGNSPLHFGNGTRLTVT.

This clone was recorded at least ten times. The rearrangement uses TRBV2 and TRBJ1-6, with D uncertain. V was trimmed by 2 bases and J by 7 bases, leaving 6 bases between them. From germline, CDR1 is SNHLY and CDR2 FYNNEI. This CDR3 comprises 13 residues. CDR3 region: CASSERENSPLHF. In DNA form, the CDR3 reads TGTGCCAGCAGTGAAAGGGAGAATTCACCCCTCCACTTT.

The gene calls are TRBV4-1 and TRBJ2-7; 8 bases align to TRBD1. CDR1 is MGHRA, CDR2 YSYEKL, per germline. The ends lost 1 base at V and 4 bases at J; junction bases unmatched: 6. This CDR3 spans 15 amino acids. The CDR3 region has the DNA TGCGCCAGCAGCCAAGGAGGCCAGGGGGCATACGAGCAGTACTTC. The encoded protein is CASSQGGQGAYEQYF.

The chain joins TRBV5-8 to TRBJ1-1, with D perhaps TRBD1 (5 bases). The germline V gene encodes CDR1 SGHTS and CDR2 YDEGEE. CDR3 length: 13 amino acids. The ends were cut back, 1 base at V and 7 bases at J, with 11 bases in the middle. DNA of the CDR3: TGTGCCAGCAGCTTGCCAGGGCGGCTTGAAGCTTTCTTT. Translation gives CASSLPGRLEAFF.

The rearrangement joins TRBV5-1 to TRBJ2-5; D uncertain. Trimming removed 4 bases from V and 2 bases from J, with 12 bases in between. Looked up from germline, CDR1 is SGHRS and CDR2 is YFSETQ. The CDR3 is 14 amino acids. The CDR3 region has the DNA TGCGCCAGCAGCCCGATCGTTACACAAGAGACCCAGTACTTC. It translates to CASSPIVTQETQYF.

The genes are TRBV7-9 and TRBJ2-3; no clear D gene. Trimming shortened V by 3 bases and J by 8 bases, and 15 bases separated the two germline ends. The CDR3 is made up of 14 amino acids. CDR1 is SEHNR, CDR2 FQNEAQ, per germline (reference sequence). CDR3 sequence reads: CASSFSTNRGTQYF. The CDR3 region has the DNA TGTGCCAGCAGCTTCTCCACCAACCGCGGTACGCAGTATTTT. Combining the CDR3 with reference TRBV7-9 and TRBJ2-3 gives the whole variable domain DTGVSQNPRHKITKRGQNVTFRCDPISEHNRLYWYRQTLGQGPEFLTYFQNEAQLEKSRLLSDRFSAERPKGSFSTLEIQRTEQGDSAMYLCASSFSTNRGTQYFGPGTRLTVL.